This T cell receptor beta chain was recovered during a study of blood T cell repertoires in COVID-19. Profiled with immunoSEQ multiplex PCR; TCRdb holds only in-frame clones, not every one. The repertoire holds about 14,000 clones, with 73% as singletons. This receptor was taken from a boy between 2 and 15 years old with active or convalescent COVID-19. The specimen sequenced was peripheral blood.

CDR3 region: CASSSPPSIGGTTAKLFF. CDR3 nucleotide sequence: TGTGCCAGCAGTTCCCCTCCCAGTATTGGGGGCACTACGGCAAAACTGTTTTTT. The chain carries TRBV27 and TRBJ1-4, with a possible D match to TRBD1 (6 bases). Trimming removed 4 bases from V and 10 bases from J, with 28 bases in between. This CDR3 contains 18 residues. CDR1 and CDR2 from the germline V gene are MNHEY and SMNVEV (reference sequence).